The 4 T cell receptor beta chains below come from one sample, sequenced in a study of early T cells in non-severe SARS-CoV-2 infection. TCRdb analysed the 5' RACE reads with MiXCR anew, one entry per CDR3 protein. The profile shows roughly 30,000 distinct CDR3 sequences, 4.5% of them singletons. Sequences were obtained from whole blood. These receptors originate from an adult who was a healthcare worker with PCR-confirmed SARS-CoV-2 infection or an uninfected control (not recorded which).

Many counts were recorded for this clonotype. V usage is TRBV11-2 and J usage is TRBJ2-1; D uncertain. Germline lookup yields CDR1 SGHAT and CDR2 FQNNGV. The CDR3 runs to 11 residues. Trimming shortened V by 2 bases and J by 10 bases, and 6 bases separated the two germline ends. CDR3 in amino acids: CASSLFPEQFF. The CDR3 nucleotides read TGTGCCAGCAGCTTATTCCCCGAGCAGTTCTTC.

This clonotype was detected many times. The chain uses TRBV30 and TRBJ2-7; unclear D gene. CDR1 is GTSNPN and CDR2 is SVGIG in the germline V gene (reference sequence). V lost 3 bases and J lost 2, with 5 bases in between. The CDR3 is 11 amino acids. CDR3 coding DNA: TGTGCCTGGAGGATCACCTACGAGCAGTACTTC. This encodes CAWRITYEQYF.

This clonotype was counted at least ten times. This chain connects TRBV20-1 to TRBJ1-6; 10 bases are shared with TRBD1. The CDR3 is 15 amino acids. V was clipped by 6 bases and J by 7 bases; unmatched bases: 9. CDR1 and CDR2 (germline): DFQATT, SNEGSKA (reference sequence). The CDR3, as DNA: TGCAGTGCGCGACAGGGGGCACGCCGCAATTCACCCCTCCACTTT. Protein sequence: CSARQGARRNSPLHF.

This clonotype showed up many times. The chain has TRBV19 and TRBJ1-2; D gene uncertain. The CDR3 has 12 residues. Germline-derived CDR1 and CDR2 are LNHDA and SQIVND (reference sequence). V was cut by 7 bases and J by 1 base, with 7 bases left in between. The chain's CDR3 is CASTDNNYGYTF. CDR3 DNA sequence: TGTGCCAGTACCGACAATAACTATGGCTACACCTTC.